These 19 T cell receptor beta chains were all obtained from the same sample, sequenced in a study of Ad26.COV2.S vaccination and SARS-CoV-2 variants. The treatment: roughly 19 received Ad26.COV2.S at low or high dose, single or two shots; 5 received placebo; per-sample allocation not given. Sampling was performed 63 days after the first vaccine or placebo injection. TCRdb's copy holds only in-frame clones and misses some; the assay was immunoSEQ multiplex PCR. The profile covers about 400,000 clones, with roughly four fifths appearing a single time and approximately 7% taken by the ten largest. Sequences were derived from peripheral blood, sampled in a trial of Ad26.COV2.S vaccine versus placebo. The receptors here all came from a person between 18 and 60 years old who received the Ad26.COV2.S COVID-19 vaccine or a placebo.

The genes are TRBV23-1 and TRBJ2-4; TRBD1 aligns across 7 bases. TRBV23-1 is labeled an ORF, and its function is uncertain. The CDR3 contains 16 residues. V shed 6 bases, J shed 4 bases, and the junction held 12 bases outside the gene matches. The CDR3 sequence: CASSLGTDPDKNIQYF. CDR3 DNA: TGCGCCAGCAGCCTGGGGACAGATCCCGATAAAAACATTCAGTACTTC.

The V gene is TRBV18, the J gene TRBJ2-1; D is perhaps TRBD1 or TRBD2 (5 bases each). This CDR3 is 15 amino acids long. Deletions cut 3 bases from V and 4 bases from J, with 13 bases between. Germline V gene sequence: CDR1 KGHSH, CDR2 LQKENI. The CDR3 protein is CASSPRGQTYNEQFF. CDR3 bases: TGTGCCAGCTCACCCCGGGGCCAGACATACAATGAGCAGTTCTTC.

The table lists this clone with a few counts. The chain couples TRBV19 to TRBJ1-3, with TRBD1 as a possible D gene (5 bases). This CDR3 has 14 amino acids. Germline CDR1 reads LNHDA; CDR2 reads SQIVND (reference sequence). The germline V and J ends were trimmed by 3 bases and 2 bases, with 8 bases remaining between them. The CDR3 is CASSMLGAGNTIYF. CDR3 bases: TGTGCCAGTAGTATGTTGGGGGCTGGAAACACCATATATTTT.

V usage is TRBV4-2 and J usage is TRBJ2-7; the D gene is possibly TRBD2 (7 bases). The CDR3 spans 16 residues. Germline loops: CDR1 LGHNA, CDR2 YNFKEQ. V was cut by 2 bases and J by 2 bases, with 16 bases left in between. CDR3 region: CASSQLGGGGAYEQYF. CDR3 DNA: TGTGCCAGCAGCCAATTGGGGGGCGGGGGAGCCTACGAGCAGTACTTC.

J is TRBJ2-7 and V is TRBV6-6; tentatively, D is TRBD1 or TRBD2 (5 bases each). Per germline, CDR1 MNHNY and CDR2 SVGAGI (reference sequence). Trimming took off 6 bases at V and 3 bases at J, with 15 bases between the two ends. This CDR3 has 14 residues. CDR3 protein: CASSWGPTIYEQYF. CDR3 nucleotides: TGTGCCAGCAGCTGGGGACCTACAATCTACGAGCAGTACTTC.

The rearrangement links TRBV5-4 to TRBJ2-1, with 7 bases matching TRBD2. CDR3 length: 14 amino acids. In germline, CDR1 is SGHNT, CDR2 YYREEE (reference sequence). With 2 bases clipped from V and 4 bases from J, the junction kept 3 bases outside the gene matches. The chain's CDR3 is CASSLASGYNEQFF. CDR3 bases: TGTGCCAGCAGCTTAGCTAGCGGTTACAATGAGCAGTTCTTC.

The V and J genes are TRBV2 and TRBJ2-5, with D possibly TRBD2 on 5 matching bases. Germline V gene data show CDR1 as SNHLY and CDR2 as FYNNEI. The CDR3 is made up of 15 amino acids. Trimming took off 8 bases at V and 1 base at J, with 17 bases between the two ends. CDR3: CASQREIVGQETQYF. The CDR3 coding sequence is TGTGCCAGCCAGAGGGAGATCGTCGGCCAAGAGACCCAGTACTTC.

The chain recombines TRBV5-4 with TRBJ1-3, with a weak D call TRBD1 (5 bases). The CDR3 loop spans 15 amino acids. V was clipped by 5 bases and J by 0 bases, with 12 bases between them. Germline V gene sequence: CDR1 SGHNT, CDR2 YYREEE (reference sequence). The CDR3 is CASSRDQGSGNTIYF. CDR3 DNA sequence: TGTGCCAGCAGTCGGGACCAGGGCTCTGGAAACACCATATATTTT.

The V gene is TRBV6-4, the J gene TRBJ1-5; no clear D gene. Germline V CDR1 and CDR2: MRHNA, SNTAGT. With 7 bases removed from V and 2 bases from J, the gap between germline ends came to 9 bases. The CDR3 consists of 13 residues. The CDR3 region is CASTQTGNQPQHF. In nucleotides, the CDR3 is TGTGCCAGCACCCAGACGGGCAATCAGCCCCAGCATTTT.

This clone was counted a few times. CDR3 loop: CASSLVGGVSNQPQHF. The CDR3, as DNA: TGTGCCAGCAGCTTGGTCGGAGGGGTGAGCAATCAGCCCCAGCATTTT. The rearrangement uses TRBV5-8 and TRBJ1-5, with D tentatively TRBD1 (5 bases). This CDR3 region has 16 residues. Germline CDR1 SGHTS, CDR2 YDEGEE. Trimming stripped 0 bases from V and 1 base from J, with 11 bases between.

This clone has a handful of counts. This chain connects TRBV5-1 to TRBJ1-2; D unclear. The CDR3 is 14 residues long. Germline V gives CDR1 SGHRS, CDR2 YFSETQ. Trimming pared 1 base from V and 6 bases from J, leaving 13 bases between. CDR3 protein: CASSLNAGANGYTF. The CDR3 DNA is TGCGCCAGCAGCTTGAATGCCGGCGCCAATGGCTACACCTTC.

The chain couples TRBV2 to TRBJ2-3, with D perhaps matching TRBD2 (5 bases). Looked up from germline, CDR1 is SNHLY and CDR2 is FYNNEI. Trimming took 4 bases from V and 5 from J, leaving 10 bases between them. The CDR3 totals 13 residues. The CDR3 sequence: CASSVEEEDTQYF. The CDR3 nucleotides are TGTGCCAGCAGTGTTGAGGAGGAAGATACGCAGTATTTT.

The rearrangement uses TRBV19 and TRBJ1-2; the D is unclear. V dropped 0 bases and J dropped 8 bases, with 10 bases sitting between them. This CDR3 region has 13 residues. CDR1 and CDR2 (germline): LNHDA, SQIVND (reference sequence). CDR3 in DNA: TGTGCCAGTAGTATAGATACATCAGAAGGCTACACCTTC. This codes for CASSIDTSEGYTF.

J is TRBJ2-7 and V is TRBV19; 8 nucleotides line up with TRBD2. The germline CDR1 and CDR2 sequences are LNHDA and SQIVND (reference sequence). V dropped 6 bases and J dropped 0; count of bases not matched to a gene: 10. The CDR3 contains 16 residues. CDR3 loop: CASSSRLATNSYEQYF. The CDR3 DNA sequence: TGTGCCAGTAGCTCCAGACTAGCGACAAACTCCTACGAGCAGTACTTC.

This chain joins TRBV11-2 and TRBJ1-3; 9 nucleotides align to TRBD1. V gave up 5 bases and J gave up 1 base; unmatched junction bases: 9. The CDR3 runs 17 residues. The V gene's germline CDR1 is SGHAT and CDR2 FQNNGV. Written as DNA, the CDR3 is TGTGCCAGCAGCACGTATCGGGACAGGGCGTCTGGAAACACCATATATTTT. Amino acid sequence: CASSTYRDRASGNTIYF.

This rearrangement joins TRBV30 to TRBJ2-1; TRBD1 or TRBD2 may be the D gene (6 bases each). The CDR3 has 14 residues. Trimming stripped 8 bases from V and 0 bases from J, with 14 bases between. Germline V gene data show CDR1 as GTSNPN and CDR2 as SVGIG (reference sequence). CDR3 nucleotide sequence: TGTGCCGGAGGGCGGGACAACTCCTACAATGAGCAGTTCTTC. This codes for CAGGRDNSYNEQFF.

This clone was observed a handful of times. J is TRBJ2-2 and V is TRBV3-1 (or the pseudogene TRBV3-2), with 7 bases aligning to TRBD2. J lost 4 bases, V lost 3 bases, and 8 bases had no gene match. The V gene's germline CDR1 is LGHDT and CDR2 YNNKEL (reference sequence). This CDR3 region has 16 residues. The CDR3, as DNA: TGTGCCAGCAGCCACTGGGGGGAGGGTAGCACCGGGGAGCTGTTTTTT. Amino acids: CASSHWGEGSTGELFF.

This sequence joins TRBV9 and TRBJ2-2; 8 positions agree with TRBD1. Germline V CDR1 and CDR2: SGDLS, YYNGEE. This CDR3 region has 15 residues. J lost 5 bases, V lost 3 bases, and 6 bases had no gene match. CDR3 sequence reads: CASSAVDRETGELFF. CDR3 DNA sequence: TGTGCCAGCAGCGCCGTGGACAGGGAAACCGGGGAGCTGTTTTTT. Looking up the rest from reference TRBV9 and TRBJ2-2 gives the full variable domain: DSGVTQTPKHLITATGQRVTLRCSPRSGDLSVYWYQQSLDQGLQFLIQYYNGEERAKGNILERFSAQQFPDLHSELNLSSLELGDSALYFCASSAVDRETGELFFGEGSRLTVL.

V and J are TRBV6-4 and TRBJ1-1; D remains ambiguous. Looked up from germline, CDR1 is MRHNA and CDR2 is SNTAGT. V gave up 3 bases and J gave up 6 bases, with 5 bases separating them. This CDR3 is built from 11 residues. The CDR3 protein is CASSEGAEAFF. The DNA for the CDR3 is TGTGCCAGCAGTGAAGGTGCTGAAGCTTTCTTT.